Below are 7 T cell receptor beta chains sequenced from a single sample in a study of OX40 agonist ivuxolimab in advanced cancers. Produced via immunoSEQ multiplex PCR; TCRdb's table is partial and in-frame only. The sample records tens of thousands of clones, roughly 85% being singletons. The material was CD4+ or CD8+ T cells sorted from blood, obtained in a trial of the OX40 agonist ivuxolimab. The source of these receptors is an adult with an advanced solid tumor such as melanoma, head and neck, liver or kidney cancer.

V and J are TRBV29-1 and TRBJ2-7; 12 bases fit TRBD2. The CDR3 contains 14 residues. J gave up 1 base and V 6 bases, and 4 bases lay outside the gene matches. The V gene's germline CDR1 is SQVTM and CDR2 ANQGSEA. The CDR3 sequence: CSVRTSGESYEQYF. The CDR3, as DNA: TGCAGCGTGAGGACTAGCGGGGAATCCTACGAGCAGTACTTC.

The chain couples TRBV7-8 to TRBJ2-7; possibly TRBD1 for D (6 bases). Between the trimmed V and J ends, which lost 2 bases and 7 bases, there was a span of 21 bases. The CDR3 length is 16 residues. Looked up from germline, CDR1 is SGHVS and CDR2 is FQNEAQ. CDR3 DNA: TGTGCCAGCAGCTTAATCAGCTCAGGGGAGACGGGGGAGCAGTACTTC. It is translated as CASSLISSGETGEQYF.

This rearrangement joins TRBV18 to TRBJ1-6, with 7 bases that match TRBD1. The germline V gene encodes CDR1 KGHSH and CDR2 LQKENI. Losses at the gene ends were 3 bases for V and 6 bases for J; bases not matched to a gene: 14. The CDR3 runs to 18 residues. The CDR3 loop is CASSPGQVHSVANSPLHF. In DNA form, the CDR3 reads TGTGCCAGCTCACCTGGACAGGTCCACTCGGTCGCTAATTCACCCCTCCACTTT.

The chain couples TRBV11-3 to TRBJ1-1; D perhaps matches TRBD1 (5 bases). The CDR3 sequence is 13 residues long. V lost 3 bases, J lost 4 bases, and 9 bases lay in between. Germline assignment: CDR1 SGHNT and CDR2 YENEEA. This CDR3 is CASSFQGGTEAFF. The DNA for the CDR3 is TGTGCCAGCAGCTTTCAGGGAGGCACTGAAGCTTTCTTT.

V is TRBV2 and J is TRBJ2-2, with D perhaps assigned TRBD1 or TRBD2 (5 bases each). This CDR3 has 16 residues. Per the germline V gene, CDR1 is SNHLY and CDR2 is FYNNEI. Trimming pared 9 bases from V and 4 bases from J, leaving 21 bases between. This CDR3 is CASERGMFVGTGELFF. CDR3 DNA: TGTGCCAGTGAGAGGGGTATGTTTGTAGGCACCGGGGAGCTGTTTTTT.

This chain links TRBV19 with TRBJ1-2, with 7 bases lining up with TRBD1. Germline assignment: CDR1 LNHDA and CDR2 SQIVND (reference sequence). The CDR3 has 18 residues. The V and J ends lost 5 bases and 4 bases, in that order; junction bases with no gene match: 19. The CDR3 bases are TGTGCCAGTAGTCCCGAAGGCACAGGGGATTATCTCCGCTATGGCTACACCTTC. Amino acid sequence: CASSPEGTGDYLRYGYTF.

In its sample, this clone was seen once. The chain couples TRBV6-5 to TRBJ2-3; 7 nucleotides match TRBD2. This CDR3 has 14 amino acids. V shed 4 bases, J shed 2 bases, and the junction held 3 bases outside the gene matches. Germline V lookup: CDR1 MNHEY, CDR2 SVGAGI. The CDR3 loop is CASSWGGPTDTQYF. The CDR3 DNA follows: TGTGCCAGCAGTTGGGGGGGACCCACAGATACGCAGTATTTT.